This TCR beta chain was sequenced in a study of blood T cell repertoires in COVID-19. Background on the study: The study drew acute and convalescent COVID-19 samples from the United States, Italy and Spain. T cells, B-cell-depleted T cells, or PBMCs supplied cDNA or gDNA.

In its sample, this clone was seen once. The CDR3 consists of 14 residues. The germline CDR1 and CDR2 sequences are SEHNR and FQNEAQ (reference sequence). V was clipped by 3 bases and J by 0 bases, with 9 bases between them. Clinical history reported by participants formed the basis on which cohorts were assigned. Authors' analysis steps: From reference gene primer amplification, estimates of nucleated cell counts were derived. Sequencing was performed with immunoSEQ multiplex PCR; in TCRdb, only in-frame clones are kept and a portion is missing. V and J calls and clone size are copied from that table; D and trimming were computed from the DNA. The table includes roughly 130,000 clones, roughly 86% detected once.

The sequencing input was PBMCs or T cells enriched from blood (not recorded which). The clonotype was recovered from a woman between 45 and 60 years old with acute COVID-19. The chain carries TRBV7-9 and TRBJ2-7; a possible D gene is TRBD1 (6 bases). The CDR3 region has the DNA TGTGCCAGCAGCTTCCGGGACACCTCCTACGAGCAGTACTTC. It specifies CASSFRDTSYEQYF.